Each of the 26 T cell receptor beta chains below was sequenced from the same sample in a study of blood T cell repertoires in COVID-19. Profiled with immunoSEQ multiplex PCR; TCRdb holds only in-frame clones, not every one. The data hold roughly 260,000 clones, with about 87% observed a single time. Sequencing was done on a sample of peripheral blood. Receptors originate from a man aged 60 to 69 who had recovered from COVID-19.

This clone was found once. The chain recombines TRBV19 with TRBJ2-1; TRBD2 might be the D (5 bases). The germline CDR1 and CDR2 sequences are LNHDA and SQIVND (reference sequence). Trimming removed 3 bases from V and 4 bases from J, with 13 bases in between. The CDR3 contains 15 residues. CDR3: CASSILSGPYNEQFF. The CDR3 region has the DNA TGTGCCAGTAGTATCCTCAGCGGACCATACAATGAGCAGTTCTTC.

V usage is TRBV18 and J usage is TRBJ1-3, with D possibly being TRBD1 (6 bases). V shed 3 bases and J shed 7 bases, with 13 bases lying between them. The germline V gene has CDR1 KGHSH and CDR2 LQKENI. The CDR3 contains 14 residues. CDR3 sequence (DNA): TGTGCCAGCTCACCGACAGGTGAGGGGAACACCATATATTTT. Protein sequence: CASSPTGEGNTIYF.

J is TRBJ2-5 and V is TRBV6-4, with 10 bases that match TRBD2. J gave up 2 bases and V 3 bases, and 9 bases lay outside the gene matches. The CDR3 loop spans 17 amino acids. In germline, CDR1 is MRHNA, CDR2 SNTAGT. CDR3 in DNA: TGTGCCAGCAGTGAGCCTGGAGCGGGGGGGAAACAAGAGACCCAGTACTTC. It is translated as CASSEPGAGGKQETQYF.

V gene TRBV5-5 combines with J gene TRBJ1-5; 9 bases agree with TRBD1. The CDR3 runs to 16 residues. The junction had 9 bases not matched to a gene; V was cut back by 3 bases and J by 5 bases. Looked up from germline, CDR1 is SGHKS and CDR2 is YYEKEE (reference sequence). The CDR3 here is CASSWEHRGRYQPQHF. CDR3 in DNA: TGTGCCAGCAGCTGGGAACACAGGGGGCGTTATCAGCCCCAGCATTTT.

CDR3 nucleotides: TGCGCCAGCAGCCAGTGGGGGACAGGGGGCGTAGGGTCTCGGACCCAGTACTTC. This translates into CASSQWGTGGVGSRTQYF. This rearrangement joins TRBV5-1 to TRBJ2-5, with 12 bases aligning to TRBD1. Germline V gives CDR1 SGHRS, CDR2 YFSETQ. CDR3 length: 18 amino acids. J lost 7 bases, V lost 4 bases, and 17 bases had no gene match.

The CDR3 bases are TGCGCCAGCAGCAATGGCGTGTCAGGGAAAGCTGGAGGGGCCAACGTCCTGACTTTC. Its translation: CASSNGVSGKAGGANVLTF. The chain recombines TRBV5-1 with TRBJ2-6, with TRBD1 as a possible D gene (5 bases). V was clipped by 4 bases and J by 4 bases, with 24 bases between them. The CDR3 is 19 amino acids. The germline V gene has CDR1 SGHRS and CDR2 YFSETQ.

The chain employs TRBV30 and TRBJ2-7; 8 bases agree with TRBD2. Trimming cost V 5 bases and J 3 bases; bases outside gene matches: 15. The CDR3 is 16 amino acids. The germline V gene has CDR1 GTSNPN and CDR2 SVGIG (reference sequence). The CDR3 bases are TGTGCCTGGTTCCCCGGAGGGGCGGGGGGCCTCTACGAGCAGTACTTC. It codes for CAWFPGGAGGLYEQYF.

Only one count was recorded for this clone. The genes are TRBV6-6 and TRBJ1-2, with D perhaps TRBD1 (5 bases). The V gene's germline CDR1 is MNHNY and CDR2 SVGAGI (reference sequence). Trimming cost V 2 bases and J 1 base, with 11 bases left between them. The CDR3 runs to 15 residues. In DNA, the CDR3 is TGTGCCAGCAGTTACGGCCGGGGGGGTAACTATGGCTACACCTTC. Protein product: CASSYGRGGNYGYTF.

The rearrangement joins TRBV7-6 to TRBJ2-7; tentative D call: TRBD1 (6 bases). Trimming took off 2 bases at V and 0 bases at J, with 11 bases between the two ends. CDR3 length equals 15 residues. Germline V lookup: CDR1 SGHVS, CDR2 FNYEAQ. The CDR3 spells CASSLNTGSSYEQYF. The CDR3 nucleotides read TGTGCCAGCAGCTTAAATACAGGGAGCTCCTACGAGCAGTACTTC.

The genes are TRBV4-1 and TRBJ2-7; 12 bases are shared with TRBD2. The CDR3 covers 18 residues. The V gene's germline CDR1 is MGHRA and CDR2 YSYEKL. Trimming cost V 1 base and J 1 base; bases outside gene matches: 8. CDR3 residues: CASSQAFLAGGLSYEQYF. The CDR3 DNA reads TGCGCCAGCAGCCAAGCTTTTCTAGCGGGGGGGCTTTCCTACGAGCAGTACTTC.

The chain employs TRBV27 and TRBJ2-3, with 8 nucleotides matching TRBD1. V dropped 4 bases and J dropped 2; count of bases not matched to a gene: 8. Per germline, CDR1 MNHEY and CDR2 SMNVEV (reference sequence). The CDR3 is made up of 16 amino acids. DNA of the CDR3: TGTGCCAGCAGTTCCCCGACAGGGGTGTACACAGATACGCAGTATTTT. Translated, it gives CASSSPTGVYTDTQYF.

This sequence joins TRBV19 and TRBJ1-4; D not resolved. Looked up from germline, CDR1 is LNHDA and CDR2 is SQIVND (reference sequence). V was shortened by 5 bases and J by 5 bases, with 12 bases between the two germline ends. CDR3 length: 14 amino acids. The CDR3: CASSPQISNEKLFF. As DNA, the CDR3 is TGTGCCAGTAGTCCTCAGATTTCCAATGAAAAACTGTTTTTT.

The V gene is TRBV5-5, the J gene TRBJ1-1; 8 bases match TRBD1. V shed 0 bases and J 6 bases; nucleotides not matched to a gene: 7. The CDR3 is made up of 15 amino acids. Germline values: CDR1 SGHKS, CDR2 YYEKEE (reference sequence). CDR3 DNA: TGTGCCAGCAGCTTGGGATCAGGGGGCAGGGCTGAAGCTTTCTTT. Encoded protein: CASSLGSGGRAEAFF.

The chain employs TRBV7-2 and TRBJ2-2, with TRBD2 matching 9 bases. With V trimmed by 5 bases and J by 4 bases, 8 bases remained unmatched. The CDR3 loop spans 16 amino acids. Germline-derived CDR1 and CDR2 are SGHTA and FQGNSA. Here the CDR3 DNA reads TGTGCCAGCAGCGCATACTTACTAGCGGGCACCGGGGAGCTGTTTTTT. This codes for CASSAYLLAGTGELFF.

The chain joins TRBV19 to TRBJ1-2; TRBD1 aligns across 10 bases. The V gene's germline CDR1 is LNHDA and CDR2 SQIVND (reference sequence). V gave up 4 bases and J gave up 6 bases; unmatched junction bases: 8. The CDR3 runs to 15 residues. The CDR3 DNA follows: TGTGCCAGTAGTACGTCCGGACAGGGGGTAGATGGCTACACCTTC. Translation gives CASSTSGQGVDGYTF.

This chain connects TRBV5-6 to TRBJ1-1; TRBD1 matches at 7 bases. The CDR3 is 14 amino acids. Germline trimming cut 2 bases from V and 4 bases from J; bases unmatched to any gene: 5. Germline assignment: CDR1 SGHDT and CDR2 YYEEEE. The CDR3, as DNA: TGTGCCAGCAGCTTCCGACAGGGAGGCACTGAAGCTTTCTTT. Translation: CASSFRQGGTEAFF. Combining the CDR3 with reference TRBV5-6 and TRBJ1-1 gives the whole variable domain DAGVTQSPTHLIKTRGQQVTLRCSPKSGHDTVSWYQQALGQGPQFIFQYYEEEERQRGNFPDRFSGHQFPNYSSELNVNALLLGDSALYLCASSFRQGGTEAFFGQGTRLTVV.

This sequence joins TRBV3-1 (or the pseudogene TRBV3-2) and TRBJ2-5; 9 bases agree with TRBD2. This CDR3 contains 17 residues. V lost 0 bases, J lost 5 bases, and 10 bases stayed unmatched. The germline CDR1 and CDR2 sequences are LGHDT and YNNKEL (reference sequence). CDR3 DNA sequence: TGTGCCAGCAGCCAAGACGGGAGGCGGGGGGGCGTGGAGACCCAGTACTTC. Translated, it gives CASSQDGRRGGVETQYF.

This sequence joins TRBV9 and TRBJ1-4, with 7 nucleotides matching TRBD1. Germline-derived CDR1 and CDR2 are SGDLS and YYNGEE. The length of the CDR3 is 16 residues. The junction had 8 bases not matched to a gene; V was cut back by 3 bases and J by 3 bases. CDR3 in amino acids: CASSESSQGANEKLFF. The CDR3 nucleotides read TGTGCCAGCAGCGAATCCTCGCAGGGGGCTAATGAAAAACTGTTTTTT.

This clone was counted between two and nine times. The chain joins TRBV7-2 to TRBJ2-7; D is ambiguous. Germline V gives CDR1 SGHTA, CDR2 FQGNSA. Deletions cut 2 bases from V and 4 bases from J, with 15 bases between. The length of the CDR3 is 15 residues. The CDR3 here is CASSLRVFSEYEQYF. The DNA for the CDR3 is TGTGCCAGCAGCTTACGAGTTTTTTCGGAGTACGAGCAGTACTTC.

This clone was detected once. The rearrangement uses TRBV6-4 and TRBJ1-1, with no clear D. V shed 0 bases and J shed 2 bases, with 7 bases lying between them. The CDR3 contains 14 residues. Germline CDR1 is MRHNA and CDR2 is SNTAGT. The CDR3 DNA follows: TGTGCCAGCAGTGACTCCTACCTAAACACTGAAGCTTTCTTT. This encodes CASSDSYLNTEAFF.

This clone was observed at least ten times. CDR3 sequence reads: CASSQVESNQPQHF. In DNA, the CDR3 is TGCGCCAGCAGCCAAGTCGAGAGCAATCAGCCCCAGCATTTT. The chain uses TRBV4-1 and TRBJ1-5; D unresolved. V was clipped by 1 base and J by 1 base, with 5 bases between them. This CDR3 is 14 amino acids long. Germline V gives CDR1 MGHRA, CDR2 YSYEKL.

This clone was counted between two and nine times. The V and J genes are TRBV6-5 and TRBJ2-2; D possibly corresponds to TRBD1 (5 bases). Trimming removed 3 bases from V and 0 bases from J, with 8 bases in between. The CDR3 is 15 amino acids. Germline values: CDR1 MNHEY, CDR2 SVGAGI. The CDR3 here is CASSYLGPNTGELFF. The CDR3, as DNA: TGTGCCAGCAGTTATCTGGGGCCGAACACCGGGGAGCTGTTTTTT.

This chain connects TRBV6-6 to TRBJ2-7; 8 positions match TRBD1. Germline-derived CDR1 and CDR2 are MNHNY and SVGAGI (reference sequence). V gave up 4 bases and J gave up 2 bases; unmatched junction bases: 7. The CDR3 consists of 15 residues. The CDR3 bases are TGTGCCAGCAGTTCCTCCGGGACAGGACCCTACGAGCAGTACTTC. This encodes CASSSSGTGPYEQYF.

In DNA, the CDR3 is TGTGCCTGGAGTGACAGGGAGAATCAGCCCCAGCATTTT. This encodes CAWSDRENQPQHF. This chain connects TRBV30 to TRBJ1-5, with D possibly matching TRBD1 (6 bases). CDR3 length equals 13 residues. Deletions cut 1 base from V and 4 bases from J, with 8 bases between. From germline, CDR1 is GTSNPN and CDR2 SVGIG (reference sequence).

The chain employs TRBV13 and TRBJ2-7; 11 nucleotides align to TRBD1. The CDR3 has 15 residues. Germline V gives CDR1 PRHDT, CDR2 FYEKMQ (reference sequence). The V gene end was trimmed by 6 bases and the J gene end by 5 bases; junction bases not matched to a gene: 9. For the CDR3, the DNA is TGTGCCAGCAGGCCTAGGGACAGGGGGAGCGACGAGCAGTACTTC. It encodes CASRPRDRGSDEQYF.

This chain joins TRBV7-2 and TRBJ2-5; TRBD2 agrees at 9 bases. This CDR3 contains 16 residues. With 1 base clipped from V and 0 bases from J, the junction kept 3 bases outside the gene matches. CDR1 and CDR2 (germline): SGHTA, FQGNSA. The CDR3 is CASSLGLADYQETQYF. The CDR3 coding sequence is TGTGCCAGCAGCTTAGGACTAGCGGATTACCAAGAGACCCAGTACTTC.